Below, one TCR beta chain is given with its context. Its antigen remains unidentified. These data come from a study of cytomegalovirus exposure and HLA in healthy donors. Study results and limitations: There was a cluster of highly shared sequence variants that was likely a sequencing artifact.

PCR was performed using 60 Vbeta and 13 Jbeta primers. In the study's own analysis: Later, an analysis found 65 million to 85 million unique TCR beta chains, and 9.5 million to 11 million of these were shared. Sequenced by immunoSEQ multiplex PCR; TCRdb stores in-frame clones only, minus some. The DNA gave D and trimming, while V, J and clone size come from that table. The table has 150,000 or so clones, 75% to 80% seen once; the top ten hold less than 3.5%. This receptor was obtained from a man aged 35-49 years in good health and CMV-seropositive. The sample was PBMCs.

The CDR3 sequence is CASSLTGSRNQPQHF. The CDR3, as DNA: TGTGCCAGCAGCCTTACAGGGTCGCGCAATCAGCCCCAGCATTTT. This chain links TRBV27 with TRBJ1-5, with D maybe TRBD1 (6 bases). The V gene's germline CDR1 is MNHEY and CDR2 SMNVEV (reference sequence). CDR3 length equals 15 residues. V was shortened by 6 bases and J by 2 bases, with 14 bases between the two germline ends.